What follows are 27 T cell receptor beta chains derived from one specimen sequenced in a study of T cells in Graves' hyperthyroidism and ophthalmopathy. The source material, RNA transcripts, was used to amplify TCR beta CDR3 regions. The HTBI primer set drove a first-round RT-PCR of the TCR CDR3. One entry per CDR3 protein, called by TCRdb with MiXCR from the multiplex PCR reads. The repertoire holds almost 600,000 distinct CDR3 sequences, over 11% seen once, with 5.5% to 7.5% in the top ten. Sequencing was performed on blood. The receptors stem from a woman in her twenties or thirties with Graves' hyperthyroidism that later progressed to Graves' ophthalmopathy.

The CDR3 DNA follows: TGTGCCAGCAGCTTACACCCATCTAATGAAAAACTGTTTTTT. Encoded protein: CASSLHPSNEKLFF. The chain has TRBV11-2 and TRBJ1-4; D gene uncertain. V lost 2 bases to trimming and J lost 3 bases, with 7 bases between them. Germline lookup yields CDR1 SGHAT and CDR2 FQNNGV. This CDR3 has 14 residues.

This clonotype was counted ten times or more. The genes are TRBV3-1 and TRBJ2-7; D not resolved. V was trimmed by 8 bases and J by 0 bases, leaving 14 bases between them. Germline V CDR1 and CDR2: LGHDT, YNNKEL (reference sequence). The CDR3 loop spans 14 amino acids. CDR3 residues: CASATTLSSYEQYF. CDR3 DNA sequence: TGTGCCAGCGCCACAACACTCAGCTCCTACGAGCAGTACTTC.

In its sample, this clonotype was seen many times. The V call is TRBV12-3 or TRBV12-4, the J call TRBJ1-2; D remains ambiguous. The V and J ends lost 3 bases and 5 bases respectively, with 7 bases between them. The CDR3 is 12 residues long. The CDR3 protein is CASSFRWYGYTF. The CDR3 DNA follows: TGTGCCAGCAGTTTTCGGTGGTATGGCTACACCTTC.

This clonotype was recorded many times. V usage is TRBV4-1 and J usage is TRBJ2-7; D perhaps matches TRBD2 (5 bases). The V end lost 1 base, the J end lost 2 bases, and 15 bases lay between the germline ends. Germline CDR1 is MGHRA and CDR2 is YSYEKL. This CDR3 is 16 amino acids long. The CDR3 bases are TGCGCCAGCAGCCAAGGCCGGTTGACTACACCCTACGAGCAGTACTTC. This translates into CASSQGRLTTPYEQYF.

V usage is TRBV14 and J usage is TRBJ2-1, with 9 bases fitting TRBD2. CDR3 length: 16 residues. Germline loops: CDR1 SGHDN, CDR2 FVKESK. V trimming: 4 bases; J trimming: 6 bases; junction bases outside the gene matches: 10. The CDR3 here is CASSPQVGGRVNEQFF. CDR3 bases: TGTGCCAGCAGCCCCCAGGTGGGCGGGAGGGTCAATGAGCAGTTCTTC.

Comment on this clonotype: Given a much more abundant clone one base away, this may be a read error. The chain recombines TRBV6-9 with TRBJ2-7; weak D call: TRBD2 (6 bases). The CDR3 contains 17 residues. V lost 3 bases, J lost 0 bases, and 18 bases lay in between. CDR1 is MNHGY, CDR2 SVAAGI, per germline. The CDR3 here is CASSYAGGDPVSYEQYF. The CDR3 DNA reads as TGTGCCAGCAGTTACGCTGGCGGGGATCCCGTCTCCTACGAGCAGTACTTC.

This clonotype showed up just a few times. The rearrangement links TRBV28 to TRBJ1-4; D might be TRBD1 (5 bases). There are 17 residues in the CDR3. V lost 2 bases and J lost 6, with 19 bases in between. Germline assignment: CDR1 MDHEN and CDR2 SYDVKM. CDR3 protein: CASSLTPGAGGDEKLFF. For the CDR3, the DNA is TGTGCCAGCAGTTTAACCCCCGGAGCCGGGGGAGATGAAAAACTGTTTTTT.

At least ten counts were recorded for this clonotype. The chain joins TRBV5-1 to TRBJ1-2; D is unresolved. Looked up from germline, CDR1 is SGHRS and CDR2 is YFSETQ. There are 15 residues in the CDR3. Trimming removed 3 bases at V and 0 bases at J, with 12 bases between. The CDR3 DNA sequence: TGCGCCAGCAGCTCGACTCCCGGGGCTAACTATGGCTACACCTTC. Amino acid sequence: CASSSTPGANYGYTF.

This clonotype has ten or more counts. The rearrangement uses TRBV18 and TRBJ2-3, with D tentatively TRBD2 (6 bases). V dropped 8 bases and J dropped 3 bases, with 12 bases sitting between them. The CDR3 spans 13 residues. Germline CDR1 and CDR2: KGHSH and LQKENI. The CDR3 DNA follows: TGTGCCAGCAGCCCGGCGGGGACAGATACGCAGTATTTT. This translates into CASSPAGTDTQYF.

In this sample, this clonotype turned up many times. The rearrangement joins TRBV20-1 to TRBJ2-5; 7 bases match TRBD2. This CDR3 has 14 residues. V trimming: 2 bases; J trimming: 4 bases; junction bases outside the gene matches: 7. Germline values: CDR1 DFQATT, CDR2 SNEGSKA (reference sequence). The CDR3 sequence is CSARQRDRGETQYF. The DNA of the CDR3 is TGCAGTGCTAGACAGCGGGATAGGGGAGAGACCCAGTACTTC.

The chain uses TRBV27 and TRBJ1-2; D not certain. Germline V gives CDR1 MNHEY, CDR2 SMNVEV (reference sequence). The length of the CDR3 is 15 residues. V was clipped by 2 bases and J by 2 bases, with 12 bases between them. The CDR3: CASSLNWQLNYGYTF. The CDR3, as DNA: TGTGCCAGCAGTTTAAATTGGCAGTTGAACTATGGCTACACCTTC.

In its sample, this clonotype was seen a few times. This chain links TRBV5-5 with TRBJ1-5; D is possibly TRBD1 (5 bases). The ends were cut back, 4 bases at V and 13 bases at J, with 21 bases in the middle. The germline V gene encodes CDR1 SGHKS and CDR2 YYEKEE (reference sequence). This CDR3 comprises 14 residues. The CDR3 protein is CASSPGPGRLGQHF. The CDR3 coding sequence is TGTGCCAGCAGCCCGGGGCCAGGACGACTAGGTCAGCATTTT.

At least ten counts were recorded for this clonotype. The V gene is TRBV2, the J gene TRBJ2-7, with 7 bases fitting TRBD1. The V gene's germline CDR1 is SNHLY and CDR2 FYNNEI. CDR3 length: 14 residues. V was clipped by 3 bases and J by 3 bases; unmatched bases: 5. In DNA form, the CDR3 reads TGTGCCAGCAGTGACAGGGCAGGGGGCTACGAGCAGTACTTC. Translated, it gives CASSDRAGGYEQYF.

As concerns this clonotype: A read error may be the cause here, since a much bigger clone is one base away. The CDR3 is CSAAGTEAYEQYF. CDR3 in DNA: TGCAGTGCTGCCGGGACGGAAGCCTACGAGCAGTACTTC. The chain combines TRBV20-1 with TRBJ2-7, with D perhaps matching TRBD1 or TRBD2 (5 bases each). The CDR3 runs 13 residues. V dropped 5 bases and J dropped 2 bases, with 13 bases sitting between them. Germline lookup yields CDR1 DFQATT and CDR2 SNEGSKA (reference sequence).

This clonotype has a count of ten or more. The genes are TRBV16 and TRBJ1-5, with D hard to call. The V gene lost 0 bases and the J gene lost 4 bases, with 7 bases spanning the gap. The germline V gene has CDR1 KGHSY and CDR2 FQNENV. This CDR3 has 14 residues. The CDR3 sequence: CASSQSGRNQPQHF. CDR3 nucleotides: TGTGCCAGCAGCCAATCGGGGAGGAATCAGCCCCAGCATTTT.

This clonotype was recorded at least ten times. This chain connects TRBV28 to TRBJ1-1; D is unresolved. The CDR3 covers 11 residues. The ends were cut back, 10 bases at V and 4 bases at J, with 10 bases in the middle. The V gene's germline CDR1 is MDHEN and CDR2 SYDVKM. The CDR3: CAIEGVTEAFF. The CDR3 DNA reads as TGTGCCATAGAGGGCGTCACTGAAGCTTTCTTT.

This clonotype appeared many times. V usage is TRBV20-1 and J usage is TRBJ2-7; D possibly corresponds to TRBD2 (6 bases). V lost 6 bases, J lost 2 bases, and 20 bases lay in between. Germline CDR1 reads DFQATT; CDR2 reads SNEGSKA (reference sequence). The CDR3 has 15 amino acids. CDR3 in DNA: TGCAGTGCCCCAGGCGGGGACGGAGCCGCCTACGAGCAGTACTTC. Its translation: CSAPGGDGAAYEQYF.

The chain is built from TRBV27 and TRBJ2-7; D uncertain. Germline lookup yields CDR1 MNHEY and CDR2 SMNVEV (reference sequence). V shed 2 bases and J shed 7 bases, with 9 bases lying between them. CDR3 length equals 12 residues. The CDR3: CASSLAWGEQYF. In DNA form, the CDR3 reads TGTGCCAGCAGTTTAGCGTGGGGAGAGCAGTACTTC.

The chain carries TRBV5-1 and TRBJ2-5; D is unresolved. The germline CDR1 and CDR2 sequences are SGHRS and YFSETQ. The CDR3 is 13 residues long. V was clipped by 0 bases and J by 7 bases, with 10 bases between them. The CDR3 protein is CASSLGTEATQYF. The CDR3 nucleotides are TGCGCCAGCAGCTTGGGGACCGAGGCGACCCAGTACTTC.

This clonotype has just a few counts. The chain has TRBV11-3 and TRBJ1-1, with 8 bases lining up with TRBD1. V gave up 5 bases and J gave up 8 bases; unmatched junction bases: 7. This CDR3 has 13 residues. CDR1 and CDR2 from the germline V gene are SGHNT and YENEEA. The DNA for the CDR3 is TGTGCCAGCAGCACATCGGGACAGGTCGAAGCTTTCTTT. As protein: CASSTSGQVEAFF.

At least ten counts were recorded for this clonotype. The chain carries TRBV11-2 and TRBJ1-5; the match to TRBD1 covers 8 bases. This CDR3 spans 16 amino acids. The V gene end was trimmed by 5 bases and the J gene end by 2 bases; junction bases not matched to a gene: 8. Germline CDR1 is SGHAT and CDR2 is FQNNGV. The CDR3 loop reads CASSPITGGGNQPQHF. The CDR3, as DNA: TGTGCCAGCAGCCCCATAACAGGGGGAGGCAATCAGCCCCAGCATTTT.

About this clonotype: A read error is possible here, since a much larger clone lies one base away. V and J are TRBV12-3 or TRBV12-4 and TRBJ1-4; D ambiguous. This CDR3 region has 13 residues. V shed 0 bases and J shed 12 bases, with 11 bases lying between them. This chain's CDR3 is CASSLAEREELFF. The CDR3 DNA reads TGTGCCAGCAGTTTAGCGGAACGAGAAGAACTGTTTTTT.

This clonotype appeared many times. The DNA of the CDR3 is TGTGCCAGCAGTTTATCGGCAAATTCACCCCTCCACTTT. This gives the protein CASSLSANSPLHF. This chain joins TRBV28 and TRBJ1-6; D not resolved. V was trimmed by 1 base and J by 7 bases, leaving 5 bases between them. CDR1 and CDR2 from the germline V gene are MDHEN and SYDVKM. The CDR3 loop spans 13 amino acids. The full variable domain, rest sourced from reference TRBV28 and TRBJ1-6, is DVKVTQSSRYLVKRTGEKVFLECVQDMDHENMFWYRQDPGLGLRLIYFSYDVKMKEKGDIPEGYSVSREKKERFSLILESASTNQTSMYLCASSLSANSPLHFGNGTRLTVT.

The chain employs TRBV9 and TRBJ2-3, with D uncertain. CDR1 is SGDLS and CDR2 is YYNGEE in the germline V gene. This CDR3 is built from 14 residues. Trimming took off 3 bases at V and 3 bases at J, with 11 bases between the two ends. CDR3 sequence: CASSARTLTDTQYF. The CDR3 DNA reads as TGTGCCAGCAGCGCCCGGACGTTAACAGATACGCAGTATTTT.

This clonotype was observed a few times. This chain uses TRBV20-1 with TRBJ2-7; 9 bases align to TRBD2. V dropped 3 bases and J dropped 3; count of bases not matched to a gene: 3. In germline, CDR1 is DFQATT, CDR2 SNEGSKA (reference sequence). CDR3 size: 13 residues. The CDR3 nucleotides are TGCAGTGCTAGTTTTAGCGGGAGCTACGAGCAGTACTTC. Translation gives CSASFSGSYEQYF.

Many counts were recorded for this clonotype. This chain uses TRBV6-2 or TRBV6-3 with TRBJ1-4; tentative D call: TRBD1 (5 bases). Germline CDR1 and CDR2: MNHEY and SVGEGT. The CDR3 is 10 residues long. Trimming took 8 bases from V and 7 from J, leaving 5 bases between them. CDR3 residues: CASGGEKLFF. In nucleotides, the CDR3 is TGTGCCAGCGGGGGTGAAAAACTGTTTTTT.

This clonotype has ten or more counts. V usage is TRBV4-1 and J usage is TRBJ2-1, with unresolved D. This CDR3 contains 16 residues. The germline gives CDR1 MGHRA, CDR2 YSYEKL. The ends were cut back, 1 base at V and 2 bases at J, with 12 bases in the middle. The CDR3 DNA reads as TGCGCCAGCAGCCAAGGGAACGGGCCTCCCTACAATGAGCAGTTCTTC. Its translation is CASSQGNGPPYNEQFF.